This T cell receptor (beta chain) appears in the sequencing data of a study of CD8 T cells in ankylosing spondylitis. With 2 bases clipped from V and 4 bases from J, the junction kept 5 bases outside the gene matches. This CDR3 is 14 amino acids long. Germline V gene sequence: CDR1 MNHEY, CDR2 SVGAGI. Each CDR3 protein gets one entry after TCRdb re-called the 5' RACE reads with MiXCR. The data hold about 250,000 distinct CDR3 sequences, with over 15% observed a single time. This chain connects TRBV6-5 to TRBJ2-7; TRBD1 matches at 7 bases. The TCR originated in a male donor with ankylosing spondylitis or in good health (not recorded which). Sample: blood, either unsorted or a sorted T cell fraction (not recorded which). The CDR3 region is CASSYGTDLYEQYF. The CDR3 DNA is TGTGCCAGCAGTTACGGGACAGATCTATACGAGCAGTACTTC.